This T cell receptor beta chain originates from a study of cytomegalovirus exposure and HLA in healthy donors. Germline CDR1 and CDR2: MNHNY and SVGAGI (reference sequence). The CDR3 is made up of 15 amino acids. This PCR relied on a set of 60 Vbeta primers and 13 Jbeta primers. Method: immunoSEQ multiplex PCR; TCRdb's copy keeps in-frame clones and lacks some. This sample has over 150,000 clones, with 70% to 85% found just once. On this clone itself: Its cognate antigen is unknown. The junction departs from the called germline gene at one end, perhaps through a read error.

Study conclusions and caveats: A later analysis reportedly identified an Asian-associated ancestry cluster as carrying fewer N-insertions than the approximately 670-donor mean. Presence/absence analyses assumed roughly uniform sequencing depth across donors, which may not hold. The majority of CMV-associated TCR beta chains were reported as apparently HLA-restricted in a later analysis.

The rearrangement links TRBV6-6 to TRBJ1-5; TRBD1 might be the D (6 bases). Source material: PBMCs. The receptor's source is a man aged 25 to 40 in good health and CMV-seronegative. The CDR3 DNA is TGTGCCAGCAGTTTCAGGGGAAGAGACAATCAGCCCCAGAATTTT. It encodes CASSFRGRDNQPQNF.